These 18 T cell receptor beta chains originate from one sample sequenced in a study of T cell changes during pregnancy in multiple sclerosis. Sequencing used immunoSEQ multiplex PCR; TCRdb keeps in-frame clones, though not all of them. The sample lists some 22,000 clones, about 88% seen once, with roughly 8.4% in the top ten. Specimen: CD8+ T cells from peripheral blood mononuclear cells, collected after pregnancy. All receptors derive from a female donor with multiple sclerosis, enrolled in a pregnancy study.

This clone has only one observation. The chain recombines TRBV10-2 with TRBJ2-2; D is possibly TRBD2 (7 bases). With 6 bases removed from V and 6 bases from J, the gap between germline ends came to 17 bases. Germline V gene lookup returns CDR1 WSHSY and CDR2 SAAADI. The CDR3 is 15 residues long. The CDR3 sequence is CASSLGGRGSGELFF. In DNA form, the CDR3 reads TGCGCCAGCAGCCTGGGGGGGCGCGGGTCCGGGGAGCTGTTTTTT.

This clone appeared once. DNA of the CDR3: TGTGCCAGCAGCCAAGAAGACACGGGATACGGAGGGAATGAGCAGTTCTTC. This sequence encodes CASSQEDTGYGGNEQFF. The gene calls are TRBV4-2 and TRBJ2-1; maybe TRBD2 (6 bases). This CDR3 is 17 amino acids long. V dropped 0 bases and J dropped 7 bases, with 19 bases sitting between them. The germline V gene has CDR1 LGHNA and CDR2 YNFKEQ.

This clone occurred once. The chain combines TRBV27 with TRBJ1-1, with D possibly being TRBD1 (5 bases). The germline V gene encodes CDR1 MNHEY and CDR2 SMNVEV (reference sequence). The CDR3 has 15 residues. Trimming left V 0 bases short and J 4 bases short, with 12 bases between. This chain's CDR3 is CASSLSYGGSTEAFF. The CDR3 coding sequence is TGTGCCAGCAGTTTATCGTACGGGGGGAGCACTGAAGCTTTCTTT.

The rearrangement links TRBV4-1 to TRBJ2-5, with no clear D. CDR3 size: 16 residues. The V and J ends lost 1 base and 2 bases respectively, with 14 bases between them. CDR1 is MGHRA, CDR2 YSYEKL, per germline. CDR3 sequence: CASSQGGGGLQETQYF. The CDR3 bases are TGCGCCAGCAGCCAAGGCGGCGGTGGCCTTCAAGAGACCCAGTACTTC.

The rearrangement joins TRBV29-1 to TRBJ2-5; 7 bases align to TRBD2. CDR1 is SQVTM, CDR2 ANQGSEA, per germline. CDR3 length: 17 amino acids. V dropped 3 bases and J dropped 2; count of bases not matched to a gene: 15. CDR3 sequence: CSVDTQPGGGGQETQYF. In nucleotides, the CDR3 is TGCAGCGTTGATACCCAGCCAGGAGGCGGGGGACAAGAGACCCAGTACTTC.

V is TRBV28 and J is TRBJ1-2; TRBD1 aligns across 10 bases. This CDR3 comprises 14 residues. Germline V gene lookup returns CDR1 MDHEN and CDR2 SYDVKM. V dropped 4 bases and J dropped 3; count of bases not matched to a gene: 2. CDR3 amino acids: CASSSGTGDYGYTF. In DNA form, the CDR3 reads TGTGCCAGCAGTTCCGGGACAGGGGACTATGGCTACACCTTC.

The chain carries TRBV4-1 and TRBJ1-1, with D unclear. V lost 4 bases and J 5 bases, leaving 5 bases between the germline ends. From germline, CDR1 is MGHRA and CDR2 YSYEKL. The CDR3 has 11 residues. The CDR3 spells CASSRGTEAFF. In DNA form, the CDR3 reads TGCGCCAGCAGCCGAGGGACTGAAGCTTTCTTT.

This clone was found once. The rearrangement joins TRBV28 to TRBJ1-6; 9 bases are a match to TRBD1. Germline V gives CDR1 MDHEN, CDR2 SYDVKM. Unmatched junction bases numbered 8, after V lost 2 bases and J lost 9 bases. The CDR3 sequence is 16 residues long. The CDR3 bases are TGTGCCAGCAGTTTACCCGGGACAGGGCATACTTCACCCCTCCACTTT. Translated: CASSLPGTGHTSPLHF.

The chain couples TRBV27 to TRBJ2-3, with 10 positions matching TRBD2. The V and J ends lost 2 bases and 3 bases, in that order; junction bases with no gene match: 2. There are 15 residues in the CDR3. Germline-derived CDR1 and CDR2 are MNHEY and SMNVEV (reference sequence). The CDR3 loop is CASSLLAGETDTQYF. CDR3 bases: TGTGCCAGCAGTTTACTAGCGGGAGAAACAGATACGCAGTATTTT.

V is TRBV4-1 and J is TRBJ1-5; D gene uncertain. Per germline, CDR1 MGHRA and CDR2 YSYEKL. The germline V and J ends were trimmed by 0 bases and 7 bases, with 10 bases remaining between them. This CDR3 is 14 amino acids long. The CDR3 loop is CASSQDPREQPQHF. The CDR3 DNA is TGCGCCAGCAGCCAAGATCCACGGGAGCAGCCCCAGCATTTT.

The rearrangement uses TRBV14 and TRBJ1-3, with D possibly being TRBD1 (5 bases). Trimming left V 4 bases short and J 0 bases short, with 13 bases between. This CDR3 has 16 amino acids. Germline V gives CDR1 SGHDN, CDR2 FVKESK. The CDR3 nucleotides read TGTGCCAGCAGCCTTTTGACAGCCAGCTCTGGAAACACCATATATTTT. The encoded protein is CASSLLTASSGNTIYF.

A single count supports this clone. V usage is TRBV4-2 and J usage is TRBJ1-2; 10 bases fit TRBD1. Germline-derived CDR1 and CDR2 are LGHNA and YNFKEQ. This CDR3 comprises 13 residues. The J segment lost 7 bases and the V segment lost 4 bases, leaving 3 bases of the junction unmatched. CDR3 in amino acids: CASSPGQGVGYTF. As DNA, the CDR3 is TGTGCCAGCAGCCCCGGACAGGGGGTTGGCTACACCTTC.

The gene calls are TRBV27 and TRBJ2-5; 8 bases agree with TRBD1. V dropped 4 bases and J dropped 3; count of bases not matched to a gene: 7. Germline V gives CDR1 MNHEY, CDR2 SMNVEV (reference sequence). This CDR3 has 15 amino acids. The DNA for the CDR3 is TGTGCCAGCAGTTCACTGGGACAGGTTAAAGAGACCCAGTACTTC. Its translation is CASSSLGQVKETQYF.

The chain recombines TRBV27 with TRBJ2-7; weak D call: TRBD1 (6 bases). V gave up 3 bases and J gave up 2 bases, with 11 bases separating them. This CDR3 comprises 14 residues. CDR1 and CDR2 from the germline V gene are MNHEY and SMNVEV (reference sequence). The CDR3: CASSFGDTTYEQYF. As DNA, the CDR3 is TGTGCCAGCAGTTTCGGGGACACGACCTACGAGCAGTACTTC.

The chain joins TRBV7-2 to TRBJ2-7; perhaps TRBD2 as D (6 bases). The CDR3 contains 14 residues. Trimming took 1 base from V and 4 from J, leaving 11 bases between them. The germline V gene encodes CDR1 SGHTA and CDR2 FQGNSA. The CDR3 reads CASSLGDSFYEQYF. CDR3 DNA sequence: TGTGCCAGCAGCTTAGGGGACTCGTTTTACGAGCAGTACTTC.

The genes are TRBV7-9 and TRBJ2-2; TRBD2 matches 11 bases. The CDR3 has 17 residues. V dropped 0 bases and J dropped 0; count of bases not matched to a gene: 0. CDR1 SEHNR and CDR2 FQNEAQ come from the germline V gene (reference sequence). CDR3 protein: CASSLATSGANTGELFF. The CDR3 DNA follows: TGTGCCAGCAGCTTAGCGACTAGCGGGGCGAACACCGGGGAGCTGTTTTTT. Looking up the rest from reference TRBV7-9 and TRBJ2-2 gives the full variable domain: DTGVSQNPRHKITKRGQNVTFRCDPISEHNRLYWYRQTLGQGPEFLTYFQNEAQLEKSRLLSDRFSAERPKGSFSTLEIQRTEQGDSAMYLCASSLATSGANTGELFFGEGSRLTVL.

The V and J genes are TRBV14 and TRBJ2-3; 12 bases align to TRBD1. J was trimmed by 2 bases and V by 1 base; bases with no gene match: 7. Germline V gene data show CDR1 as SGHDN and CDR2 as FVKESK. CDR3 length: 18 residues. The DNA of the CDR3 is TGTGCCAGCAGCCAAGTCTTGGGACAGGGGGCTTACACAGATACGCAGTATTTT. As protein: CASSQVLGQGAYTDTQYF.

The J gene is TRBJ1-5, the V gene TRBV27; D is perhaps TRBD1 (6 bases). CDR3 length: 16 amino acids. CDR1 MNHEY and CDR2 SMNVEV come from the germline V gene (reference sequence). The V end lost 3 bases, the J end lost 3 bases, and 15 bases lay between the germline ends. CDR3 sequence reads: CASSLLGQTINQPQHF. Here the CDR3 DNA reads TGTGCCAGCAGTTTGCTCGGACAGACAATCAATCAGCCCCAGCATTTT.